This T cell receptor (beta chain) was observed in a study of brain T cells in children with intractable seizures. As to time point: blood from clinic visit 5 months post-surgery; TSC patient then seizure free. Sequencing was limited to surgery cases with top T cell transcript signatures in brain tissue. Patients received at least one anti-epileptic drug before surgery. General observations from the study: Absence of clones before surgery may stem from lower sequencing depth.

Sequenced by immunoSEQ multiplex PCR; TCRdb stores in-frame clones only, minus some. The table records 300,000 to 400,000 clones, 93% of them present only once. Details on this clone: Its target is unknown.

Germline V gives CDR1 LNHNV, CDR2 YYDKDF (reference sequence). Trimming shortened V by 5 bases and J by 0 bases, and 10 bases separated the two germline ends. The CDR3 is 14 residues long. V and J are TRBV15 and TRBJ1-1; no clear D. The starting material was peripheral blood, obtained more than 4 months after surgery. The receptor's source is a boy in the first two years of life with tuberous sclerosis and intractable seizures. CDR3 sequence reads: CATSLWGMNTEAFF. The CDR3 DNA reads as TGTGCCACCAGCCTCTGGGGTATGAACACTGAAGCTTTCTTT.